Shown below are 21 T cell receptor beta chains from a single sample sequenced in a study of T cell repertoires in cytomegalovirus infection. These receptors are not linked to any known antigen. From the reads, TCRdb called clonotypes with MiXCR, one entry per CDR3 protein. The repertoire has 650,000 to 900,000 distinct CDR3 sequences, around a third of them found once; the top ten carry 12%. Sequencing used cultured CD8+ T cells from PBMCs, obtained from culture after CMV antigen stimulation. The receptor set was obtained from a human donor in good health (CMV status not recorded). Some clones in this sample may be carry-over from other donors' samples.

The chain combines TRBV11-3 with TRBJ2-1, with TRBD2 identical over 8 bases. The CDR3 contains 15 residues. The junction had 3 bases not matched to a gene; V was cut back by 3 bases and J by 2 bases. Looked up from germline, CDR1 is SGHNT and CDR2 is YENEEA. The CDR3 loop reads CASSLDSGTYNEQFF. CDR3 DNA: TGTGCCAGCAGCTTGGATAGCGGGACCTACAATGAGCAGTTCTTC.

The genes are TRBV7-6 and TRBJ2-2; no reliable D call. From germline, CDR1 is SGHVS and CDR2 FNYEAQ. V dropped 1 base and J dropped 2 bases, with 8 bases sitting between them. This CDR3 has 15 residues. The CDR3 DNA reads TGTGCCAGCAGCTTAGTTGTCAGCAACACCGGGGAGCTGTTTTTT. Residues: CASSLVVSNTGELFF.

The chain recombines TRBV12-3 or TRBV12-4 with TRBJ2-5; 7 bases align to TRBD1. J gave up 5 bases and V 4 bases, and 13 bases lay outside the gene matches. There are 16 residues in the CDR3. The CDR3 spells CASSYLEGAPEETQYF. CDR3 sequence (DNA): TGTGCCAGCAGTTACCTAGAGGGGGCGCCGGAGGAGACCCAGTACTTC.

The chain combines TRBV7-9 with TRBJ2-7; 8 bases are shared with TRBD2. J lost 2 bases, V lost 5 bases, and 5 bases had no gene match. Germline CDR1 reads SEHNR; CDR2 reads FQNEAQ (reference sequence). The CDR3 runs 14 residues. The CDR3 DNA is TGTGCCAGCAGCACAGCGGGGGAGGCCTACGAGCAGTACTTC. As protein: CASSTAGEAYEQYF. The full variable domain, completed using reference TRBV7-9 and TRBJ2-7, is DTGVSQNPRHKITKRGQNVTFRCDPISEHNRLYWYRQTLGQGPEFLTYFQNEAQLEKSRLLSDRFSAERPKGSFSTLEIQRTEQGDSAMYLCASSTAGEAYEQYFGPGTRLTVT.

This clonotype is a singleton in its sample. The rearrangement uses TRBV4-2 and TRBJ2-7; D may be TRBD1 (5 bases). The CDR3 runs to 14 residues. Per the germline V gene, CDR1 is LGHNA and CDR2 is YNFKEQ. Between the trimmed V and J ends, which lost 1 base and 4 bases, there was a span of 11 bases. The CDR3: CASSQARARYEQYF. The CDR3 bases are TGTGCCAGCAGCCAAGCCAGGGCGAGGTACGAGCAGTACTTC.

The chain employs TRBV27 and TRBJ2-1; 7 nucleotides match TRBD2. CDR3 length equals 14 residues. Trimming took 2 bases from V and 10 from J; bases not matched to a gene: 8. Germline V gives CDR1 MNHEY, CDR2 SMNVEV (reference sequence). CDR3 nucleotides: TGTGCCAGCAGTTTAAGCGGGGATTATGGAGAGCAGTTCTTC. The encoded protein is CASSLSGDYGEQFF.

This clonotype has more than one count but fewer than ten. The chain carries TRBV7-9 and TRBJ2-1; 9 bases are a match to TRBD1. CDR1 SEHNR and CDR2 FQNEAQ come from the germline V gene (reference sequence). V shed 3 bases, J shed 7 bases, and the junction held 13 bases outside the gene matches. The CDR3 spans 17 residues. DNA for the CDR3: TGTGCCAGCAGCTTCCACCGCCGGGACAGGGACTTTAATGAGCAGTTCTTC. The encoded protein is CASSFHRRDRDFNEQFF. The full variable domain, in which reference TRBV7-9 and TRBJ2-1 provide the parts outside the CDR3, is DTGVSQNPRHKITKRGQNVTFRCDPISEHNRLYWYRQTLGQGPEFLTYFQNEAQLEKSRLLSDRFSAERPKGSFSTLEIQRTEQGDSAMYLCASSFHRRDRDFNEQFFGPGTRLTVL.

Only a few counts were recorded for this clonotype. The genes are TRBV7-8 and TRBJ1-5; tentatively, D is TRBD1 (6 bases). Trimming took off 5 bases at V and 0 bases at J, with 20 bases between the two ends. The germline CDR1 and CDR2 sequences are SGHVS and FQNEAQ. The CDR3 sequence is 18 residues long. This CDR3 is CASSPKGGMIYSNQPQHF. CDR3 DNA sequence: TGTGCCAGCAGCCCTAAGGGGGGGATGATTTATAGCAATCAGCCCCAGCATTTT.

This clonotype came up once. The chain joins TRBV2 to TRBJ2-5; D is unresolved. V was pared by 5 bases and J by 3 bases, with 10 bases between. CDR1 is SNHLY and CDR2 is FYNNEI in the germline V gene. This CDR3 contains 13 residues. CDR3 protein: CASSPARKETQYF. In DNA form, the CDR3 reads TGTGCCAGCAGTCCGGCCAGGAAAGAGACCCAGTACTTC.

The CDR3 DNA reads TGCAGTGCTAGAACACCTACAGGGGAGAATTCGTATGAGCAGTTCTTC. Protein product: CSARTPTGENSYEQFF. V usage is TRBV20-1 and J usage is TRBJ2-1; 7 nucleotides line up with TRBD1. The CDR3 is 16 residues long. V lost 2 bases to trimming and J lost 8 bases; unmatched junction nucleotides: 15. CDR1 and CDR2 from the germline V gene are DFQATT and SNEGSKA (reference sequence).

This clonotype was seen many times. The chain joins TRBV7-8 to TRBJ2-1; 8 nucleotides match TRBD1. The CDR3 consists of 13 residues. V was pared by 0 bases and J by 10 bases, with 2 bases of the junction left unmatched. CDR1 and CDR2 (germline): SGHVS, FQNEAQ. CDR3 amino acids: CASSLAYRGEQFF. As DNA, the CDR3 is TGTGCCAGCAGCTTAGCGTACAGGGGGGAGCAGTTCTTC.

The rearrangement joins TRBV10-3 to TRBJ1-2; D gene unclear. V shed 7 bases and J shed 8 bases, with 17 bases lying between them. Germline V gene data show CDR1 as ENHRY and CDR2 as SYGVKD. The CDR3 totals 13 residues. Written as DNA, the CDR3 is TGTGCCATCACTAACCCAGGAGGGTGGGGCTACACCTTC. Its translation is CAITNPGGWGYTF.

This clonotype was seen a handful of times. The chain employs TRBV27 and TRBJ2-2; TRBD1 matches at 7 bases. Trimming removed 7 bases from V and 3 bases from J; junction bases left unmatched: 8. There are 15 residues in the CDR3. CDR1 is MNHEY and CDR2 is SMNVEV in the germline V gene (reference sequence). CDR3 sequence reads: CASTSGTAHTGELFF. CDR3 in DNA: TGTGCCAGCACCTCCGGGACAGCCCACACCGGGGAGCTGTTTTTT.

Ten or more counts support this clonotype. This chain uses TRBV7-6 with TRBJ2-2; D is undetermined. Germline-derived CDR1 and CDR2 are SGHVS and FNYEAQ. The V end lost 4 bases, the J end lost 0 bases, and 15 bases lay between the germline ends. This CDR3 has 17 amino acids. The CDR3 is CASSSPRHLANTGELFF. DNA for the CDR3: TGTGCCAGCAGCTCGCCCCGACACCTCGCGAACACCGGGGAGCTGTTTTTT.

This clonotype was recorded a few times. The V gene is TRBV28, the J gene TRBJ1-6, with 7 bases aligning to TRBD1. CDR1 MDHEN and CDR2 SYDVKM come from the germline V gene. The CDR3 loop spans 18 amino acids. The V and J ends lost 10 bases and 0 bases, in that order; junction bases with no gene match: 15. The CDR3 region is CATVGTFRQGSYNSPLHF. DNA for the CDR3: TGTGCCACTGTCGGGACTTTTAGACAGGGCTCCTATAATTCACCCCTCCACTTT.

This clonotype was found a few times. The CDR3 sequence: CASSYSRDTGGPTDTQYF. The CDR3 coding sequence is TGTGCCAGCAGTTATTCGCGGGACACGGGGGGTCCCACAGATACGCAGTATTTT. The V gene is TRBV6-5, the J gene TRBJ2-3, with D possibly being TRBD2 (7 bases). In germline, CDR1 is MNHEY, CDR2 SVGAGI. The CDR3 contains 18 residues. The germline V and J ends were trimmed by 3 bases and 2 bases, with 21 bases remaining between them.

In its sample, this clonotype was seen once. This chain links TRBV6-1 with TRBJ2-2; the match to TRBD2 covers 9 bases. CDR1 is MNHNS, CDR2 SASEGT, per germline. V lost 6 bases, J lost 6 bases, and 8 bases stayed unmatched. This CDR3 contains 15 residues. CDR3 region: CASSGTSKRAGELFF. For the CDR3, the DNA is TGTGCCAGCAGCGGGACTAGCAAGCGAGCCGGGGAGCTGTTTTTT.

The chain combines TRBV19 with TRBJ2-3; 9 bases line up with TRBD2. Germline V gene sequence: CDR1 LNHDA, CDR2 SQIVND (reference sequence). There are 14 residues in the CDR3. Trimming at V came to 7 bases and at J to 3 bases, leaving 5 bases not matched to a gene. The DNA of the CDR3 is TGTGCCAGTAAATCGCTAGCGGGGACAGATACGCAGTATTTT. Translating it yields CASKSLAGTDTQYF. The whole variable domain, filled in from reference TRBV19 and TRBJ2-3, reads DGGITQSPKYLFRKEGQNVTLSCEQNLNHDAMYWYRQDPGQGLRLIYYSQIVNDFQKGDIAEGYSVSREKKESFPLTVTSAQKNPTAFYLCASKSLAGTDTQYFGPGTRLTVL.

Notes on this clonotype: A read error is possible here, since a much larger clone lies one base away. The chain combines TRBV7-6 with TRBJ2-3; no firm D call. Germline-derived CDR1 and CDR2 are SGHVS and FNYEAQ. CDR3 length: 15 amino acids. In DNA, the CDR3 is TGTGTCAGCAGCCGCCAGGACGGATACACAGATACGCAGTATTTT. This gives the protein CVSSRQDGYTDTQYF. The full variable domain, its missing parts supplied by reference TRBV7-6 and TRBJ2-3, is GAGVSQSPRYKVTKRGQDVALRCDPISGHVSLYWYRQALGQGPEFLTYFNYEAQQDKSGLPNDRFSAERPEGSISTLTIQRTEQRDSAMYRCVSSRQDGYTDTQYFGPGTRLTVL.

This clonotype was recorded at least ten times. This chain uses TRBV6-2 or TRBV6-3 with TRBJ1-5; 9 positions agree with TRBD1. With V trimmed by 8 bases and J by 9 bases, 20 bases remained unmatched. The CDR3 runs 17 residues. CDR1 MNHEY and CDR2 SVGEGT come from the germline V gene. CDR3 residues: CASGPPGQGGPLRPQHF. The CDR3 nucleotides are TGTGCCAGCGGACCCCCGGGACAGGGTGGCCCTCTGAGGCCCCAGCATTTT.

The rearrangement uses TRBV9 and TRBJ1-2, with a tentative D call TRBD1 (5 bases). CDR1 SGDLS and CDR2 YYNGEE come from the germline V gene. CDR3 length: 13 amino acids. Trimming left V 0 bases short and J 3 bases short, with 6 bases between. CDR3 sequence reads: CASSVEGDYGYTF. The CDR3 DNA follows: TGTGCCAGCAGCGTAGAAGGGGACTATGGCTACACCTTC.